The 28 T cell receptor beta chains below were found in one sample sequenced in a study of brain T cells in children with intractable seizures. Sequencing was limited to surgery cases with top T cell transcript signatures in brain tissue. Generated by immunoSEQ multiplex PCR, the TCRdb table keeps only in-frame clones and is missing some. Among approximately 7,800 clones, around 73% were seen once, and the ten largest hold approximately 8.3%. The source was resected brain tissue, collected at surgery. These TCRs come from a boy younger than two with tuberous sclerosis and intractable seizures.

The V gene is TRBV5-4, the J gene TRBJ2-7; 9 positions agree with TRBD2. V was pared by 3 bases and J by 3 bases, with 7 bases of the junction left unmatched. The CDR3 runs to 15 residues. From germline, CDR1 is SGHNT and CDR2 YYREEE (reference sequence). The CDR3 region has the DNA TGTGCCAGCAGCTCCCAGACTAGCGGAGGCTACGAGCAGTACTTC. It is translated as CASSSQTSGGYEQYF.

This clone has a single count. Since a much larger clone is just one base distant, this may be a read error. Other DNA variants within this sample encode the same CDR3. The chain uses TRBV6-1 and TRBJ1-2, with D hard to call. Germline assignment: CDR1 MNHNS and CDR2 SASEGT. V was shortened by 6 bases and J by 4 bases, with 6 bases between the two germline ends. The CDR3 extends over 11 amino acids. The CDR3 DNA reads TGTGCCAGCAGGGAGGTCTATGGCTACACCTTC. Protein product: CASREVYGYTF.

V is TRBV27 and J is TRBJ2-5; 8 positions agree with TRBD2. The CDR3 runs 15 residues. Looked up from germline, CDR1 is MNHEY and CDR2 is SMNVEV (reference sequence). With 3 bases clipped from V and 2 bases from J, the junction kept 5 bases outside the gene matches. DNA for the CDR3: TGTGCCAGCAGTTTTTCCGGGGGGGGACAAGAGACCCAGTACTTC. This sequence encodes CASSFSGGGQETQYF.

The chain combines TRBV7-9 with TRBJ2-7, with D perhaps matching TRBD1 (6 bases). The V and J ends lost 5 bases and 2 bases respectively, with 22 bases between them. The CDR3 runs 17 residues. Germline V gene lookup returns CDR1 SEHNR and CDR2 FQNEAQ (reference sequence). In DNA form, the CDR3 reads TGTGCCAGCAGCCCTAGCCCCAACAGGGACACCCCCTACGAGCAGTACTTC. Amino acids: CASSPSPNRDTPYEQYF.

V gene TRBV6-1 combines with J gene TRBJ2-2; D is perhaps TRBD1 or TRBD2 (5 bases each). V was pared by 10 bases and J by 6 bases, with 15 bases between. The germline gives CDR1 MNHNS, CDR2 SASEGT. The CDR3 is 13 residues long. The CDR3 protein is CAILVGAPGELFF. CDR3 nucleotide sequence: TGTGCCATACTCGTCGGGGCCCCCGGGGAGCTGTTTTTT.

The sample holds a few counts of this clone. The V call is TRBV9, the J call TRBJ2-3; perhaps TRBD1 as D (5 bases). The V end was cut by 3 bases, the J end by 10 bases, with 12 bases between. The CDR3 has 12 amino acids. Germline CDR1 and CDR2: SGDLS and YYNGEE. CDR3 nucleotides: TGTGCCAGCAGCGATAATTCAGGGCCGCAGTATTTT. Translated, it gives CASSDNSGPQYF.

The chain uses TRBV19 and TRBJ2-6, with a possible D match to TRBD1 (5 bases). In germline, CDR1 is LNHDA, CDR2 SQIVND (reference sequence). V was pared by 4 bases and J by 0 bases, with 22 bases between. The CDR3 is made up of 20 amino acids. CDR3: CASSTDSFAFVNSGANVLTF. The CDR3 region has the DNA TGTGCCAGTAGTACAGACAGTTTCGCCTTCGTGAACTCTGGGGCCAACGTCCTGACTTTC.

This rearrangement joins TRBV6-1 to TRBJ2-2, with TRBD2 identical over 11 bases. Germline V gives CDR1 MNHNS, CDR2 SASEGT. The CDR3 has 14 residues. The ends lost 3 bases at V and 6 bases at J; junction bases unmatched: 0. The CDR3 bases are TGTGCCAGCAGTGATAGCGGGAGGGCCGGGGAGCTGTTTTTT. It yields the protein CASSDSGRAGELFF.

The chain is built from TRBV9 and TRBJ2-7; 7 bases map to TRBD1. The CDR3 has 13 amino acids. With 3 bases clipped from V and 4 bases from J, the junction kept 4 bases outside the gene matches. Looked up from germline, CDR1 is SGDLS and CDR2 is YYNGEE. CDR3 sequence (DNA): TGTGCCAGCAGCGAGGGGGCCGCTTACGAGCAGTACTTC. The encoded protein is CASSEGAAYEQYF.

V is TRBV13 and J is TRBJ1-5, with D possibly TRBD1 on 5 matching bases. Trimming cost V 0 bases and J 4 bases, with 13 bases left between them. The germline V gene has CDR1 PRHDT and CDR2 FYEKMQ (reference sequence). This CDR3 region has 16 residues. CDR3 residues: CASSLGQGPANQPQHF. In DNA form, the CDR3 reads TGTGCCAGCAGCTTAGGCCAGGGTCCAGCAAATCAGCCCCAGCATTTT.

The chain recombines TRBV10-3 with TRBJ2-4, with D possibly TRBD1 on 5 matching bases. The germline V gene encodes CDR1 ENHRY and CDR2 SYGVKD. V lost 2 bases and J lost 7, with 21 bases in between. The CDR3 is made up of 17 amino acids. The CDR3, as DNA: TGTGCCATCAGTGAGATTTATGCCAGGGCCGGATTTAACATTCAGTACTTC. Translated, it gives CAISEIYARAGFNIQYF.

The chain has TRBV7-6 and TRBJ2-7; 12 bases fit TRBD2. The CDR3 covers 18 residues. V shed 0 bases and J 2 bases; nucleotides not matched to a gene: 8. CDR1 is SGHVS and CDR2 is FNYEAQ in the germline V gene. The CDR3 protein is CASSLAPSTSGGTYEQYF. The CDR3 DNA is TGTGCCAGCAGCTTAGCCCCCTCAACTAGCGGGGGGACCTACGAGCAGTACTTC.

The J gene is TRBJ1-3, the V gene TRBV11-3; D possibly corresponds to TRBD1 (5 bases). This CDR3 has 10 residues. CDR1 is SGHNT and CDR2 is YENEEA in the germline V gene. V dropped 10 bases and J dropped 8 bases, with 9 bases sitting between them. CDR3 DNA sequence: TGTGCCATGAGGGGAGACACCATATATTTT. As protein: CAMRGDTIYF.

The chain couples TRBV7-3 to TRBJ2-5; D not resolved. Trimming shortened V by 3 bases and J by 4 bases, and 9 bases separated the two germline ends. The CDR3 length is 13 residues. Germline lookup yields CDR1 SGHTA and CDR2 FQGTGA. The CDR3 sequence: CASSFSVRETQYF. The CDR3 DNA reads TGTGCCAGCAGCTTTAGTGTCCGAGAGACCCAGTACTTC.

This sequence joins TRBV5-8 and TRBJ1-5, with 7 bases lining up with TRBD1. Germline CDR1 reads SGHTS; CDR2 reads YDEGEE. The J segment lost 6 bases and the V segment lost 0 bases, leaving 6 bases of the junction unmatched. The CDR3 runs to 15 residues. The CDR3 DNA reads as TGTGCCAGCAGCTTGGGACAGGGCGGCGGTCAGCCCCAGCATTTT. Protein product: CASSLGQGGGQPQHF.

This chain connects TRBV13 to TRBJ2-1, with 10 nucleotides matching TRBD2. CDR3 length: 15 residues. Germline V CDR1 and CDR2: PRHDT, FYEKMQ (reference sequence). V was clipped by 5 bases and J by 8 bases; unmatched bases: 9. CDR3 nucleotide sequence: TGTGCCAGCAGCCCAAGACTAGCGGGTAGGCATGAGCAGTTCTTC. This sequence encodes CASSPRLAGRHEQFF.

The gene calls are TRBV7-3 and TRBJ2-2, with TRBD2 as a possible D gene (6 bases). The V and J ends lost 7 bases and 5 bases respectively, with 14 bases between them. The V gene's germline CDR1 is SGHTA and CDR2 FQGTGA. The CDR3 is 14 residues long. The CDR3 sequence: CASKEGSGTGELFF. The DNA of the CDR3 is TGTGCCAGCAAGGAGGGATCCGGGACCGGGGAGCTGTTTTTT.

This clone was recorded a few times. CDR3 in amino acids: CSVEGGESFYGYTF. The CDR3 DNA is TGCAGCGTTGAGGGGGGGGAGTCCTTCTATGGCTACACCTTC. This chain connects TRBV29-1 to TRBJ1-2; TRBD1 is a possible D gene (5 bases). Germline CDR1 SQVTM, CDR2 ANQGSEA. The V and J ends lost 3 bases and 4 bases respectively, with 15 bases between them. This CDR3 region has 14 residues.

For the CDR3, the DNA is TGTGCCAGTAGTAATCCCCGCCGGAAAGCTTTCTTT. This translates into CASSNPRRKAFF. V and J are TRBV19 and TRBJ1-1; no reliable D call. From germline, CDR1 is LNHDA and CDR2 SQIVND (reference sequence). With 4 bases removed from V and 9 bases from J, the gap between germline ends came to 12 bases. The CDR3 sequence is 12 residues long.

The genes are TRBV5-6 and TRBJ2-1, with 8 bases identical to TRBD1. This CDR3 is 14 amino acids long. Germline V gives CDR1 SGHDT, CDR2 YYEEEE. Trimming cost V 5 bases and J 6 bases; bases outside gene matches: 7. CDR3 bases: TGTGCCAGCAGAACGATCAGGGGGCCCAATGAGCAGTTCTTC. This encodes CASRTIRGPNEQFF.

The V call is TRBV5-1, the J call TRBJ1-2; 7 bases map to TRBD1. V shed 2 bases and J 5 bases; nucleotides not matched to a gene: 18. The germline gives CDR1 SGHRS, CDR2 YFSETQ. This CDR3 comprises 18 residues. DNA for the CDR3: TGCGCCAGCAGCTTTAATCCAGGGCAGGAGGGGGCCCTTTATGGCTACACCTTC. Protein product: CASSFNPGQEGALYGYTF.

The V and J genes are TRBV6-6 and TRBJ2-5, with 9 bases that match TRBD2. CDR1 and CDR2 (germline): MNHNY, SVGAGI (reference sequence). The CDR3 is 14 residues long. The V segment lost 4 bases and the J segment 5 bases; nucleotides outside the gene matches: 5. The CDR3: CASSLGLAVETQYF. CDR3 DNA: TGTGCCAGCAGTTTGGGACTAGCTGTTGAGACCCAGTACTTC.

The CDR3 coding sequence is TGTGCCAGCAGTTTAGGTATGAACACTGAAGCTTTCTTT. It translates to CASSLGMNTEAFF. The V and J genes are TRBV27 and TRBJ1-1; unclear D gene. The V and J ends lost 2 bases and 0 bases respectively, with 4 bases between them. Germline V gives CDR1 MNHEY, CDR2 SMNVEV (reference sequence). The CDR3 runs to 13 residues.

In its sample, this clone is medium-sized. The chain carries TRBV30 and TRBJ1-1, with D maybe TRBD1 (6 bases). The CDR3 runs 14 residues. Germline V lookup: CDR1 GTSNPN, CDR2 SVGIG (reference sequence). V lost 3 bases to trimming and J lost 4 bases, with 15 bases between them. The DNA of the CDR3 is TGTGCCTGGAGAGGGATAGGGGGTGGCACTGAAGCTTTCTTT. Encoded protein: CAWRGIGGGTEAFF.

The chain recombines TRBV2 with TRBJ2-1, with D hard to call. Germline values: CDR1 SNHLY, CDR2 FYNNEI. This CDR3 region has 14 residues. The V end was cut by 2 bases, the J end by 3 bases, with 8 bases between. The CDR3 DNA follows: TGTGCCAGCAGTGAATTGGGATACTACAATGAGCAGTTCTTC. Its protein product is CASSELGYYNEQFF. Supplemented by reference TRBV2 and TRBJ2-1, the full variable domain reads EPEVTQTPSHQVTQMGQEVILRCVPISNHLYFYWYRQILGQKVEFLVSFYNNEISEKSEIFDDQFSVERPDGSNFTLKIRSTKLEDSAMYFCASSELGYYNEQFFGPGTRLTVL.

This chain joins TRBV24-1 and TRBJ2-3, with 7 nucleotides matching TRBD1. J gave up 6 bases and V 12 bases, and 17 bases lay outside the gene matches. This CDR3 comprises 15 residues. Per germline, CDR1 KGHDR and CDR2 SFDVKD. The CDR3 nucleotides are TGTGCCGCCCGCTTTGTGGGGACAGCGTGGGATACGCAGTATTTT. Translation: CAARFVGTAWDTQYF.

This clone was detected once. This chain uses TRBV19 with TRBJ2-7; weak D call: TRBD1 (5 bases). Germline assignment: CDR1 LNHDA and CDR2 SQIVND (reference sequence). Trimming pared 3 bases from V and 5 bases from J, leaving 14 bases between. The CDR3 consists of 14 residues. CDR3 DNA sequence: TGTGCCAGTAGTATCTCTAGTGGACACCACGAGCAGTACTTC. This sequence encodes CASSISSGHHEQYF.

J is TRBJ2-3 and V is TRBV7-9; maybe TRBD2 (5 bases). V shed 5 bases and J shed 2 bases, with 14 bases lying between them. The CDR3 has 15 residues. Per the germline V gene, CDR1 is SEHNR and CDR2 is FQNEAQ (reference sequence). The CDR3 loop reads CASSHAGFFTDTQYF. DNA for the CDR3: TGTGCCAGCAGCCACGCGGGTTTCTTCACAGATACGCAGTATTTT. Full variable domain (remainder filled in from reference TRBV7-9 and TRBJ2-3): DTGVSQNPRHKITKRGQNVTFRCDPISEHNRLYWYRQTLGQGPEFLTYFQNEAQLEKSRLLSDRFSAERPKGSFSTLEIQRTEQGDSAMYLCASSHAGFFTDTQYFGPGTRLTVL.